This TCR beta chain was captured in a study of blood T cell repertoires in COVID-19. The overall study: Samples of COVID-19 (acute and convalescent) were obtained from the United States, Italy and Spain. From T cells, B-cell-depleted T cells, or PBMCs came the material, which was cDNA or gDNA.

This CDR3 contains 17 residues. Looked up from germline, CDR1 is SQVTM and CDR2 is ANQGSEA. V was shortened by 0 bases and J by 4 bases, with 21 bases between the two germline ends. In the authors' workflow: From reference gene primer amplification, estimates of nucleated cell counts were derived. The table came from immunoSEQ multiplex PCR; TCRdb's copy has only in-frame clones and leaves some out. V, J and clone size are those of that table, while D and trimming were read from the DNA. This sample has about 130,000 clones, with 84% found just once. The sample was peripheral blood. The V call is TRBV29-1, the J call TRBJ1-2, with D perhaps TRBD1 (5 bases). This sequence was found in a woman in her 30s who had recovered from COVID-19. The CDR3 loop is CSVEDPSGLQVSYGYTF. The CDR3 DNA is TGCAGCGTTGAAGATCCTTCGGGACTTCAGGTCAGCTATGGCTACACCTTC.